This TCR beta chain originates from a study of blood T cell repertoires in COVID-19. The length of the CDR3 is 18 residues. V was clipped by 3 bases and J by 0 bases; unmatched bases: 8. Germline CDR1 and CDR2: LGHNA and YNFKEQ. The method was immunoSEQ multiplex PCR; TCRdb's version includes in-frame clones alone and lacks a portion of them. The data contain tens of thousands of clones, 80% of them seen just once; the ten biggest clones take up roughly 21%. The rearrangement joins TRBV4-2 to TRBJ2-3, with TRBD2 identical over 11 bases. The specimen was peripheral blood. This clonotype originated in a woman aged 80 or older with acute or convalescent COVID-19. In DNA, the CDR3 is TGTGCCAGCAGCCACCTAGCGGGGGGCGCAACTAGCACAGATACGCAGTATTTT. This translates into CASSHLAGGATSTDTQYF.